These 28 T cell receptor beta chains were sequenced from one sample in a study of blood T cell dynamics during melanoma immunotherapy. Clones were sequenced by immunoSEQ multiplex PCR, and TCRdb holds only the in-frame ones, with some missing. The sample lists 9,000 to 13,000 clones; 89% were seen once. Time point here: pre-treatment baseline. The sample here was blood, taken from a patient treated with checkpoint blockade. The receptors shown here come from a human donor with melanoma.

The chain is built from TRBV28 and TRBJ2-3; 11 positions match TRBD1. Germline CDR1 and CDR2: MDHEN and SYDVKM. J gave up 4 bases and V 1 base, and 4 bases lay outside the gene matches. The CDR3 totals 16 residues. The CDR3 bases are TGTGCCAGCAGTTTATTAGGGACAGGGGGATCAGATACGCAGTATTTT. This gives the protein CASSLLGTGGSDTQYF.

The V call is TRBV6-5, the J call TRBJ2-3, with 10 bases that match TRBD2. CDR3 length equals 15 residues. Germline trimming cut 7 bases from V and 2 bases from J; bases unmatched to any gene: 6. Germline loops: CDR1 MNHEY, CDR2 SVGAGI. The chain's CDR3 is CASMASGRPTDTQYF. For the CDR3, the DNA is TGTGCCAGCATGGCTAGCGGGAGACCCACAGATACGCAGTATTTT.

The chain joins TRBV7-9 to TRBJ2-3; the D is unclear. Germline-derived CDR1 and CDR2 are SEHNR and FQNEAQ (reference sequence). Trimming left V 5 bases short and J 6 bases short, with 9 bases between. This CDR3 is built from 12 residues. The CDR3 region is CASSRTRDTQYF. For the CDR3, the DNA is TGTGCCAGCAGCCGAACACGGGATACGCAGTATTTT.

The genes are TRBV6-4 and TRBJ2-5, with TRBD1 matching 7 bases. Germline CDR1 reads MRHNA; CDR2 reads SNTAGT. The trim removed 6 bases at V and 4 bases at J, leaving 5 bases unmatched. CDR3 length: 13 amino acids. The CDR3 region is CASSPTGRETQYF. Written as DNA, the CDR3 is TGTGCCAGCAGCCCGACAGGGCGAGAGACCCAGTACTTC.

This sequence joins TRBV4-1 and TRBJ2-7, with D perhaps assigned TRBD1 or TRBD2 (5 bases each). CDR3 size: 14 residues. Trimming left V 3 bases short and J 2 bases short, with 11 bases between. Germline values: CDR1 MGHRA, CDR2 YSYEKL. The CDR3 bases are TGCGCCAGCAGCCAGGGGGACGGGACCTACGAGCAGTACTTC. Amino acid sequence: CASSQGDGTYEQYF.

The chain couples TRBV7-8 to TRBJ1-2; D ambiguous. V dropped 5 bases and J dropped 3 bases, with 10 bases sitting between them. CDR3 size: 13 residues. Germline CDR1 is SGHVS and CDR2 is FQNEAQ. CDR3 coding DNA: TGTGCCAGCAGCCCCTCCACCCACTATGGCTACACCTTC. Amino acids: CASSPSTHYGYTF. Full variable domain (missing parts from reference TRBV7-8 and TRBJ1-2): GAGVSQSPRYKVAKRGQDVALRCDPISGHVSLFWYQQALGQGPEFLTYFQNEAQLDKSGLPSDRFFAERPEGSVSTLKIQRTQQEDSAVYLCASSPSTHYGYTFGSGTRLTVV.

This CDR3 reads CATSRGTLLSNTGELFF. Here the CDR3 DNA reads TGTGCCACCAGCAGAGGCACCCTCCTTTCGAACACCGGGGAGCTGTTTTTT. V usage is TRBV15 and J usage is TRBJ2-2; D is unclear. V was clipped by 1 base and J by 0 bases, with 12 bases between them. This CDR3 is 17 amino acids long. Germline CDR1 reads LNHNV; CDR2 reads YYDKDF (reference sequence).

The rearrangement uses TRBV4-1 and TRBJ2-7; the D is unclear. This CDR3 region has 15 residues. Trimming left V 0 bases short and J 5 bases short, with 14 bases between. Germline CDR1 and CDR2: MGHRA and YSYEKL. In DNA form, the CDR3 reads TGCGCCAGCAGCCAAGACCGGGTGATTGCCCACGAGCAGTACTTC. It yields the protein CASSQDRVIAHEQYF.

This clone was counted a few times. V and J are TRBV2 and TRBJ1-5; TRBD1 might be the D (5 bases). The CDR3 is made up of 15 amino acids. Trimming removed 4 bases from V and 3 bases from J, with 13 bases in between. Germline V gives CDR1 SNHLY, CDR2 FYNNEI. CDR3 region: CASSAGEGFNQPQHF. CDR3 DNA sequence: TGTGCCAGCAGTGCGGGGGAGGGATTCAATCAGCCCCAGCATTTT.

The chain is built from TRBV9 and TRBJ2-7, with D tentatively TRBD1 or TRBD2 (5 bases each). CDR3 length: 14 residues. Germline CDR1 is SGDLS and CDR2 is YYNGEE. With 0 bases removed from V and 3 bases from J, the gap between germline ends came to 10 bases. The CDR3 DNA sequence: TGTGCCAGCAGCGTAGCGGGACGGGACTACGAGCAGTACTTC. Its protein is CASSVAGRDYEQYF. The entire variable domain, with the rest obtained from reference TRBV9 and TRBJ2-7, is as follows: DSGVTQTPKHLITATGQRVTLRCSPRSGDLSVYWYQQSLDQGLQFLIQYYNGEERAKGNILERFSAQQFPDLHSELNLSSLELGDSALYFCASSVAGRDYEQYFGPGTRLTVT.

The genes are TRBV2 and TRBJ2-2; 7 bases line up with TRBD2. V dropped 7 bases and J dropped 2; count of bases not matched to a gene: 13. In germline, CDR1 is SNHLY, CDR2 FYNNEI. This CDR3 is built from 17 residues. The CDR3 DNA sequence: TGTGCCAGCACCCGGGAGAGCGGGACCTTCAACACCGGGGAGCTGTTTTTT. This sequence encodes CASTRESGTFNTGELFF.

This rearrangement joins TRBV11-3 to TRBJ2-3; D is unclear. Between the trimmed V and J ends, which lost 1 base and 5 bases, there was a span of 13 bases. CDR3 length: 15 residues. The germline V gene has CDR1 SGHNT and CDR2 YENEEA. CDR3 in amino acids: CASSLALTGIDTQYF. The CDR3 DNA follows: TGTGCCAGCAGCTTAGCCCTGACTGGGATAGATACGCAGTATTTT.

The chain links TRBV7-2 to TRBJ2-3; the match to TRBD2 covers 11 bases. In germline, CDR1 is SGHTA, CDR2 FQGNSA. The length of the CDR3 is 17 residues. J gave up 2 bases and V 2 bases, and 6 bases lay outside the gene matches. In DNA form, the CDR3 reads TGTGCCAGCAGCTTAACCCCGGGACTAGCGGTCACAGATACGCAGTATTTT. As protein: CASSLTPGLAVTDTQYF.

The rearrangement joins TRBV7-2 to TRBJ2-1; 11 nucleotides line up with TRBD2. Losses at the gene ends were 4 bases for V and 7 bases for J; bases not matched to a gene: 12. Per germline, CDR1 SGHTA and CDR2 FQGNSA. The CDR3 consists of 17 residues. The CDR3 sequence: CASSSPGLAALRNEQFF. The CDR3 DNA follows: TGTGCCAGCAGCTCTCCGGGACTAGCGGCTCTGAGGAATGAGCAGTTCTTC.

V usage is TRBV2 and J usage is TRBJ2-3, with 8 nucleotides matching TRBD2. Germline CDR1 reads SNHLY; CDR2 reads FYNNEI. V lost 6 bases, J lost 2 bases, and 7 bases stayed unmatched. CDR3 length: 15 amino acids. Here the CDR3 reads CASRSGRASTDTQYF. The CDR3 nucleotides are TGTGCCAGCAGAAGCGGGAGAGCCTCCACAGATACGCAGTATTTT.

This clone was observed once. V and J are TRBV6-1 and TRBJ2-1; a possible D gene is TRBD1 (6 bases). V was trimmed by 4 bases and J by 0 bases, leaving 13 bases between them. CDR3 length: 16 amino acids. Looked up from germline, CDR1 is MNHNS and CDR2 is SASEGT. The CDR3 spells CASSVDQGYSYNEQFF. As DNA, the CDR3 is TGTGCCAGCAGTGTTGATCAGGGGTACTCCTACAATGAGCAGTTCTTC.

The V gene is TRBV27, the J gene TRBJ2-2; 11 bases map to TRBD2. CDR1 is MNHEY, CDR2 SMNVEV, per germline (reference sequence). The CDR3 is 19 residues long. Losses at the gene ends were 4 bases for V and 3 bases for J; bases not matched to a gene: 13. The CDR3 reads CASSSRTSGHAKDTGELFF. The DNA of the CDR3 is TGTGCCAGCAGTTCCCGGACTAGCGGGCACGCTAAGGACACCGGGGAGCTGTTTTTT.

Written as DNA, the CDR3 is TGTGCCAGCAGTTTCGTGGGCGGGCAGTACGAGCAGTACTTC. Translated, it gives CASSFVGGQYEQYF. The gene calls are TRBV28 and TRBJ2-7, with D maybe TRBD2 (5 bases). Trimming took 3 bases from V and 4 from J, leaving 13 bases between them. This CDR3 contains 14 residues. In germline, CDR1 is MDHEN, CDR2 SYDVKM. Using reference TRBV28 and TRBJ2-7 for the parts outside the CDR3, the full variable domain is DVKVTQSSRYLVKRTGEKVFLECVQDMDHENMFWYRQDPGLGLRLIYFSYDVKMKEKGDIPEGYSVSREKKERFSLILESASTNQTSMYLCASSFVGGQYEQYFGPGTRLTVT.

The J gene is TRBJ1-3, the V gene TRBV6-1, with D perhaps TRBD1 (6 bases). V shed 4 bases and J shed 2 bases, with 9 bases lying between them. CDR3 size: 14 residues. Germline assignment: CDR1 MNHNS and CDR2 SASEGT. The CDR3 protein is CASSVQGPGNTIYF. The CDR3 DNA reads TGTGCCAGCAGTGTACAGGGCCCTGGAAACACCATATATTTT.

This chain links TRBV27 with TRBJ2-7, with D possibly called TRBD1 or TRBD2 (5 bases each). The V gene's germline CDR1 is MNHEY and CDR2 SMNVEV (reference sequence). CDR3 length: 16 residues. The V gene lost 2 bases and the J gene lost 6 bases, with 20 bases spanning the gap. Here the CDR3 reads CASSLIGGQGRSEQYF. The CDR3 coding sequence is TGTGCCAGCAGTTTAATCGGTGGGCAGGGACGGTCCGAGCAGTACTTC.

The genes are TRBV18 and TRBJ1-2; 9 nucleotides line up with TRBD1. The CDR3 is made up of 14 amino acids. Germline CDR1 and CDR2: KGHSH and LQKENI. V lost 3 bases and J lost 2; bases outside the gene matches: 1. The CDR3 reads CASSPGTGNYGYTF. The CDR3 DNA reads TGTGCCAGCTCACCCGGGACAGGGAACTATGGCTACACCTTC.

CDR3 protein: CASSYAGYEQYF. The CDR3 DNA is TGTGCCAGCAGTTACGCGGGGTACGAGCAGTACTTC. The chain links TRBV6-6 to TRBJ2-7, with D maybe TRBD2 (6 bases). CDR1 is MNHNY and CDR2 is SVGAGI in the germline V gene (reference sequence). This CDR3 is 12 amino acids long. Trimming shortened V by 2 bases and J by 4 bases, and 6 bases separated the two germline ends.

The chain is built from TRBV29-1 and TRBJ2-1; D possibly corresponds to TRBD2 (6 bases). This CDR3 has 14 residues. The ends were cut back, 4 bases at V and 4 bases at J, with 14 bases in the middle. CDR1 and CDR2 from the germline V gene are SQVTM and ANQGSEA. CDR3 bases: TGCAGCGTTGCAGGGACTGGTCTTTACAATGAGCAGTTCTTC. Encoded protein: CSVAGTGLYNEQFF.

J is TRBJ2-5 and V is TRBV18; TRBD2 is a possible D gene (5 bases). CDR1 and CDR2 from the germline V gene are KGHSH and LQKENI. The V end lost 2 bases, the J end lost 1 base, and 8 bases lay between the germline ends. The CDR3 length is 14 residues. The CDR3 sequence: CASSPGLAQETQYF. For the CDR3, the DNA is TGTGCCAGCTCACCAGGGCTAGCCCAAGAGACCCAGTACTTC. Complete variable domain (other parts from reference TRBV18 and TRBJ2-5): NAGVMQNPRHLVRRRGQEARLRCSPMKGHSHVYWYRQLPEEGLKFMVYLQKENIIDESGMPKERFSAEFPKEGPSILRIQQVVRGDSAAYFCASSPGLAQETQYFGPGTRLLVL.

The V gene is TRBV9, the J gene TRBJ2-1; 7 bases fit TRBD2. The ends lost 3 bases at V and 7 bases at J; junction bases unmatched: 16. In germline, CDR1 is SGDLS, CDR2 YYNGEE. This CDR3 has 17 amino acids. CDR3 DNA: TGTGCCAGCAGCGCCCGAGGGACGGGAGGCTTTGGGAATGAGCAGTTCTTC. This codes for CASSARGTGGFGNEQFF.

This rearrangement joins TRBV6-5 to TRBJ1-1; TRBD1 agrees at 8 bases. The CDR3 is made up of 15 amino acids. After removal of 4 bases from V and 1 base from J, the junction contained 5 bases not matched to a gene. Germline-derived CDR1 and CDR2 are MNHEY and SVGAGI. In DNA form, the CDR3 reads TGTGCCAGCAGTTTATCAGGGGGCACGAACACTGAAGCTTTCTTT. Its translation: CASSLSGGTNTEAFF.

This sequence joins TRBV6-5 and TRBJ1-1; weak D call: TRBD1 (5 bases). CDR3 length: 11 residues. Trimming took 6 bases from V and 11 from J, leaving 13 bases between them. Germline V lookup: CDR1 MNHEY, CDR2 SVGAGI. The DNA of the CDR3 is TGTGCCAGCAGAAATACAGGCGGGGCTTTCTTT. Residues: CASRNTGGAFF.

V usage is TRBV7-2 and J usage is TRBJ2-2; the match to TRBD1 covers 8 bases. CDR1 is SGHTA, CDR2 FQGNSA, per germline. V trimming: 10 bases; J trimming: 1 base; junction bases outside the gene matches: 8. The CDR3 extends over 15 amino acids. The CDR3 DNA follows: TGTGCCACAGGAGACAGGGGCTGGAACACCGGGGAGCTGTTTTTT. This encodes CATGDRGWNTGELFF.